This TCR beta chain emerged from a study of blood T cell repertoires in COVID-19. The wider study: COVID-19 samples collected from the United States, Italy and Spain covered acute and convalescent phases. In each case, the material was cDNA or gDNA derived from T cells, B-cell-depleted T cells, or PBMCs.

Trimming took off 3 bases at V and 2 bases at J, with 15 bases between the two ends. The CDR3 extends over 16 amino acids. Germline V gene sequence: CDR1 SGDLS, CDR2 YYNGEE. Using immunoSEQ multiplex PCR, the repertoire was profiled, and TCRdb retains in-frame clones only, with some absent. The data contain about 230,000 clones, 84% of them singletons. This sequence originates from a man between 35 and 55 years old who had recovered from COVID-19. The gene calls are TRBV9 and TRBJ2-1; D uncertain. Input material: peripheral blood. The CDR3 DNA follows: TGTGCCAGCAGCGGGATGGGCCGTGCAACCTACAATGAGCAGTTCTTC. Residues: CASSGMGRATYNEQFF.